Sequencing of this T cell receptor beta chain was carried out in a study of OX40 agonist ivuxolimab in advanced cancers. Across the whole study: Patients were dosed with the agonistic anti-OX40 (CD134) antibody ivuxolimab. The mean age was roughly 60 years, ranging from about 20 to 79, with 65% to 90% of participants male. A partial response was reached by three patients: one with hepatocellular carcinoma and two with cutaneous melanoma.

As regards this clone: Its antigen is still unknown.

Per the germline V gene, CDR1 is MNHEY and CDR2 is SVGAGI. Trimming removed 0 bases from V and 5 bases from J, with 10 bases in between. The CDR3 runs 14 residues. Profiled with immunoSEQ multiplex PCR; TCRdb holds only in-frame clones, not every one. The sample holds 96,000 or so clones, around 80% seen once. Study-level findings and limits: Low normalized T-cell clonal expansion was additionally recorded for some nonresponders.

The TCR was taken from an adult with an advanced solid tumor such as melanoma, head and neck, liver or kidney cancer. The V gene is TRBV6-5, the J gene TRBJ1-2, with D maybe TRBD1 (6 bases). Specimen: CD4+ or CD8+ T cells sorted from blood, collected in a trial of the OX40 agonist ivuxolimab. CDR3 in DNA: TGTGCCAGCAGTTACTCGAGCAGGGGATATGGCTACACCTTC. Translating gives CASSYSSRGYGYTF.